Below are 11 T cell receptor beta chains sequenced from a single sample in a study of blood T cell repertoires in COVID-19. TCRdb keeps only in-frame clones here, not all; method: immunoSEQ multiplex PCR. The sample consists of 27,000 or so clones, roughly 85% of them appearing once. The sequencing input was peripheral blood. All receptors come from a woman aged 50 to 65 with active COVID-19.

J is TRBJ1-1 and V is TRBV9; possible D gene TRBD1, 5 bases. CDR3 size: 13 residues. Trimming left V 5 bases short and J 2 bases short, with 10 bases between. The V gene's germline CDR1 is SGDLS and CDR2 YYNGEE. CDR3 DNA: TGTGCCAGCAGTCCCGGGGGTAACACTGAAGCTTTCTTT. Amino acids: CASSPGGNTEAFF.

The genes are TRBV24-1 and TRBJ2-7; a possible D gene is TRBD2 (5 bases). This CDR3 region has 12 residues. Per germline, CDR1 KGHDR and CDR2 SFDVKD. Trimming cost V 1 base and J 7 bases, with 7 bases left between them. CDR3 DNA: TGTGCCACCAGTGATTTAGGGAGAGAGCAGTACTTC. This sequence encodes CATSDLGREQYF.

The V call is TRBV6-5, the J call TRBJ1-1, with 12 bases aligning to TRBD1. Trimming removed 4 bases from V and 1 base from J; junction bases left unmatched: 4. The germline CDR1 and CDR2 sequences are MNHEY and SVGAGI. The CDR3 sequence is 16 residues long. The CDR3 DNA sequence: TGTGCCAGCAGTTGGGACAGGGGGCTGAGGAACACTGAAGCTTTCTTT. Protein sequence: CASSWDRGLRNTEAFF.

The genes are TRBV5-1 and TRBJ2-1; 10 positions agree with TRBD2. J lost 10 bases, V lost 4 bases, and 14 bases had no gene match. Germline CDR1 SGHRS, CDR2 YFSETQ. The CDR3 contains 16 residues. The CDR3 DNA is TGCGCCAGCAGCCCCCTTCGTGGAGCGGGAGGGCGGGAGCAGTTCTTC. Residues: CASSPLRGAGGREQFF. Full variable domain (rest looked up from reference TRBV5-1 and TRBJ2-1): KAGVTQTPRYLIKTRGQQVTLSCSPISGHRSVSWYQQTPGQGLQFLFEYFSETQRNKGNFPGRFSGRQFSNSRSEMNVSTLELGDSALYLCASSPLRGAGGREQFFGPGTRLTVL.

The gene calls are TRBV5-1 and TRBJ1-2; TRBD1 agrees at 8 bases. The CDR3 extends over 15 amino acids. The germline gives CDR1 SGHRS, CDR2 YFSETQ. V was clipped by 0 bases and J by 6 bases; unmatched bases: 7. The CDR3 region has the DNA TGCGCCAGCAGCTTGGCGAACAGGGGGAAAAATGGCTACACCTTC. The encoded protein is CASSLANRGKNGYTF. The variable domain in full, with the rest retrieved from reference TRBV5-1 and TRBJ1-2, is KAGVTQTPRYLIKTRGQQVTLSCSPISGHRSVSWYQQTPGQGLQFLFEYFSETQRNKGNFPGRFSGRQFSNSRSEMNVSTLELGDSALYLCASSLANRGKNGYTFGSGTRLTVV.

The chain joins TRBV5-1 to TRBJ2-1, with D tentatively TRBD1 (6 bases). CDR1 is SGHRS and CDR2 is YFSETQ in the germline V gene. The CDR3 consists of 16 residues. V lost 1 base, J lost 4 bases, and 15 bases lay in between. As DNA, the CDR3 is TGCGCCAGCAGCTTGCCGAAACAGGGCATATACAATGAGCAGTTCTTC. Translating gives CASSLPKQGIYNEQFF.

The genes are TRBV7-9 and TRBJ1-2; no clear D. Germline lookup yields CDR1 SEHNR and CDR2 FQNEAQ (reference sequence). Trimming removed 1 base from V and 8 bases from J, with 5 bases in between. The CDR3 is made up of 11 amino acids. The CDR3 sequence: CASSLGRGYTF. CDR3 coding DNA: TGTGCCAGCAGCTTAGGGAGAGGCTACACCTTC.

The chain couples TRBV30 to TRBJ2-2; no reliable D call. CDR3 size: 12 residues. Germline V gives CDR1 GTSNPN, CDR2 SVGIG (reference sequence). With 2 bases removed from V and 7 bases from J, the gap between germline ends came to 8 bases. The CDR3 reads CAWSPSFGELFF. The CDR3 coding sequence is TGTGCCTGGAGTCCGAGCTTCGGGGAGCTGTTTTTT.

The rearrangement joins TRBV9 to TRBJ2-1; D is possibly TRBD2 (6 bases). V was trimmed by 2 bases and J by 5 bases, leaving 17 bases between them. The CDR3 is made up of 16 amino acids. Germline loops: CDR1 SGDLS, CDR2 YYNGEE. This chain's CDR3 is CASSVSRLVADNEQFF. The CDR3 nucleotides are TGTGCCAGCAGCGTGAGTCGACTCGTAGCGGACAATGAGCAGTTCTTC.

V is TRBV28 and J is TRBJ2-1; no clear D gene. Germline values: CDR1 MDHEN, CDR2 SYDVKM. V was shortened by 5 bases and J by 8 bases, with 10 bases between the two germline ends. This CDR3 region has 12 residues. The CDR3 DNA follows: TGTGCCAGCAGTGGCATTTTGGATGAGCAGTTCTTC. Protein sequence: CASSGILDEQFF.

This chain joins TRBV10-2 and TRBJ1-1; D ambiguous. CDR3 length equals 13 residues. Germline CDR1 is WSHSY and CDR2 is SAAADI. Trimming stripped 5 bases from V and 2 bases from J, with 9 bases between. The CDR3: CASSYGANTEAFF. As DNA, the CDR3 is TGCGCCAGCAGTTATGGAGCTAACACTGAAGCTTTCTTT.